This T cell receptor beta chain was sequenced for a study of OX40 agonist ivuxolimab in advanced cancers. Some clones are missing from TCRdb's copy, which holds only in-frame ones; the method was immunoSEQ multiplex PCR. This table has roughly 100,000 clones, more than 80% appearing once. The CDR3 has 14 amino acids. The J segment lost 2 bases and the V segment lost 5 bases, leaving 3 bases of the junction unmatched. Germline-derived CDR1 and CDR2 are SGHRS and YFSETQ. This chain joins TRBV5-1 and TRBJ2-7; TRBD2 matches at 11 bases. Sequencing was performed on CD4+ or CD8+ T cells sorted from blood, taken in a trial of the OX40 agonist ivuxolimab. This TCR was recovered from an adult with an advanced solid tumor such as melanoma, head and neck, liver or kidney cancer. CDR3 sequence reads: CASRGTSGAYEQYF. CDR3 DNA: TGCGCCAGCAGGGGGACTAGCGGAGCCTACGAGCAGTACTTC.